Following are 32 T cell receptor beta chains from one sample sequenced in a study of T cells in Graves' hyperthyroidism and ophthalmopathy. TCR beta CDR3 sequences were amplified from RNA transcripts. Carried out on the TCR CDR3, a first-round RT-PCR used the HTBI primer set. TCRdb independently ran MiXCR on the multiplex PCR reads; one entry per CDR3 protein. The data hold more than 300,000 distinct CDR3 sequences, with approximately 14% observed a single time. What was sequenced was blood. These receptors all come from a woman aged 30 to 39 with Graves' hyperthyroidism.

This clonotype was found once. The CDR3, as DNA: TGCGCCAGCAGTTCGGGCGTTGATGCGGGAGTGGGCACCGGGGAGCTGTTTTTT. It encodes CASSSGVDAGVGTGELFF. This sequence joins TRBV10-2 and TRBJ2-2; 7 bases map to TRBD2. CDR1 WSHSY and CDR2 SAAADI come from the germline V gene. CDR3 length equals 18 residues. Losses at the gene ends were 5 bases for V and 4 bases for J; bases not matched to a gene: 16.

The chain is built from TRBV10-2 and TRBJ2-7; D is unclear. Germline V gene lookup returns CDR1 WSHSY and CDR2 SAAADI. The CDR3 loop spans 13 amino acids. V was trimmed by 3 bases and J by 1 base, leaving 7 bases between them. CDR3 bases: TGCGCCAGCAGTGAATCGATGTCCTACGAGCAGTACTTC. This translates into CASSESMSYEQYF.

The sample holds many counts of this clonotype. V usage is TRBV7-2 and J usage is TRBJ1-5; D not resolved. Between the trimmed V and J ends, which lost 1 base and 2 bases, there was a span of 9 bases. The CDR3 extends over 15 amino acids. Per germline, CDR1 SGHTA and CDR2 FQGNSA. CDR3 DNA: TGTGCCAGCAGCTTAGATGCTGGTGGCAATCAGCCCCAGCATTTT. This gives the protein CASSLDAGGNQPQHF.

The J gene is TRBJ2-3, the V gene TRBV10-3, with D hard to call. CDR1 and CDR2 (germline): ENHRY, SYGVKD. The CDR3 has 13 amino acids. Trimming stripped 6 bases from V and 4 bases from J, with 11 bases between. The CDR3 coding sequence is TGTGCCATCAGCCCAATGGTTCCAGATACGCAGTATTTT. This encodes CAISPMVPDTQYF.

The J gene is TRBJ1-1, the V gene TRBV7-2; 7 bases are a match to TRBD1. This CDR3 contains 14 residues. V was pared by 5 bases and J by 1 base, with 4 bases of the junction left unmatched. From germline, CDR1 is SGHTA and CDR2 FQGNSA. CDR3 amino acids: CASSKHRGNTEAFF. The CDR3 nucleotides read TGTGCCAGCAGCAAACACAGGGGGAACACTGAAGCTTTCTTT.

This clonotype was observed at least ten times. This rearrangement joins TRBV7-2 to TRBJ2-5; 7 nucleotides match TRBD1. Germline CDR1 reads SGHTA; CDR2 reads FQGNSA. Losses at the gene ends were 3 bases for V and 4 bases for J; bases not matched to a gene: 5. This CDR3 spans 14 amino acids. The CDR3 DNA sequence: TGTGCCAGCAGCTTGAGGGGGCGAGTAGAGACCCAGTACTTC. Translating gives CASSLRGRVETQYF.

The chain joins TRBV6-2 or TRBV6-3 to TRBJ1-2, with D perhaps matching TRBD1 (6 bases). The CDR3 runs 14 residues. Between the trimmed V and J ends, which lost 7 bases and 2 bases, there was a span of 14 bases. Per germline, CDR1 MNHEY and CDR2 SVGEGT. The CDR3 here is CASNQGRGNYGYTF. The CDR3 region has the DNA TGTGCCAGCAACCAGGGCAGGGGCAACTATGGCTACACCTTC.

The sample holds many counts of this clonotype. V is TRBV28 and J is TRBJ2-4; 9 nucleotides match TRBD2. V gave up 3 bases and J gave up 3 bases; unmatched junction bases: 6. The length of the CDR3 is 16 residues. From germline, CDR1 is MDHEN and CDR2 SYDVKM. The DNA for the CDR3 is TGTGCCAGCAGTTTGTCCGGACTAGCGCTCAAAAACATTCAGTACTTC. Protein: CASSLSGLALKNIQYF.

This clonotype was recorded at least ten times. The V call is TRBV7-9, the J call TRBJ1-2, with 8 bases lining up with TRBD1. The trim removed 5 bases at V and 3 bases at J, leaving 14 bases unmatched. The germline CDR1 and CDR2 sequences are SEHNR and FQNEAQ (reference sequence). This CDR3 spans 17 amino acids. This chain's CDR3 is CASSPILGQDNDYGYTF. The CDR3 DNA follows: TGTGCCAGCAGCCCCATCCTGGGACAGGATAATGACTATGGCTACACCTTC.

This clonotype was counted at least ten times. The chain is built from TRBV27 and TRBJ1-5, with D perhaps matching TRBD1 (5 bases). This CDR3 spans 15 amino acids. V dropped 5 bases and J dropped 3 bases, with 14 bases sitting between them. Per the germline V gene, CDR1 is MNHEY and CDR2 is SMNVEV (reference sequence). Here the CDR3 reads CASSPETAYNQPQHF. The CDR3 DNA sequence: TGTGCCAGCAGTCCAGAGACAGCCTACAATCAGCCCCAGCATTTT.

This clonotype was seen repeatedly, ten times or more. This sequence joins TRBV11-2 and TRBJ2-1; 8 nucleotides match TRBD2. This CDR3 is 19 amino acids long. Germline V gives CDR1 SGHAT, CDR2 FQNNGV. V shed 2 bases and J 0 bases; nucleotides not matched to a gene: 12. The CDR3 sequence is CASSLHLTSGLSSYNEQFF. The DNA for the CDR3 is TGTGCCAGCAGCTTACATCTCACTAGCGGCCTGAGCTCCTACAATGAGCAGTTCTTC.

The chain has TRBV4-2 and TRBJ2-1, with a possible D match to TRBD2 (5 bases). The length of the CDR3 is 17 residues. V lost 0 bases to trimming and J lost 1 base, with 13 bases between them. The V gene's germline CDR1 is LGHNA and CDR2 YNFKEQ. DNA for the CDR3: TGTGCCAGCAGCCAAGAAGAAACTAGTGCGTCCTACAATGAGCAGTTCTTC. Translating it yields CASSQEETSASYNEQFF.

This clonotype was found many times. V and J are TRBV12-3 or TRBV12-4 and TRBJ2-7; TRBD2 is a possible D gene (6 bases). The CDR3 loop spans 13 amino acids. Between the trimmed V and J ends, which lost 3 bases and 3 bases, there was a span of 9 bases. CDR3 sequence reads: CASSFGTYYEQYF. DNA of the CDR3: TGTGCCAGCAGTTTCGGGACTTACTACGAGCAGTACTTC.

This clonotype has at least ten counts. The chain has TRBV5-1 and TRBJ2-3, with 9 positions matching TRBD2. The CDR3 length is 16 residues. V dropped 0 bases and J dropped 4; count of bases not matched to a gene: 6. Germline V gene sequence: CDR1 SGHRS, CDR2 YFSETQ. CDR3 protein: CASSLGSGRVPDTQYF. The CDR3 DNA sequence: TGCGCCAGCAGCTTGGGTAGCGGGAGAGTTCCAGATACGCAGTATTTT.

In this sample, this clonotype turned up many times. The V call is TRBV27, the J call TRBJ2-7; 9 nucleotides align to TRBD2. Germline V gene lookup returns CDR1 MNHEY and CDR2 SMNVEV (reference sequence). V trimming: 4 bases; J trimming: 2 bases; junction bases outside the gene matches: 6. The length of the CDR3 is 15 residues. CDR3 in amino acids: CASSSAGGSTYEQYF. The DNA of the CDR3 is TGTGCCAGCAGTTCAGCGGGAGGCTCCACCTACGAGCAGTACTTC.

This clonotype appeared a few times. This may arise from a read error, as a much more abundant clone is one base away. The CDR3 coding sequence is TGTGCCGGCAGTCCGACAACACAAAACTATGGCTACACCTTC. It codes for CAGSPTTQNYGYTF. The V and J genes are TRBV12-3 or TRBV12-4 and TRBJ1-2; no reliable D call. The length of the CDR3 is 14 residues.

This chain uses TRBV19 with TRBJ2-3; D is possibly TRBD2 (7 bases). The CDR3 loop spans 15 amino acids. Trimming removed 5 bases at V and 4 bases at J, with 16 bases between. Germline CDR1 is LNHDA and CDR2 is SQIVND (reference sequence). The CDR3 DNA follows: TGTGCCAGTAGTCCCGCCGGGGGGCGGGCAGATACGCAGTATTTT. The encoded protein is CASSPAGGRADTQYF.

This clonotype has at least ten counts. The chain combines TRBV2 with TRBJ2-7, with TRBD2 identical over 15 bases. The CDR3 has 14 amino acids. Looked up from germline, CDR1 is SNHLY and CDR2 is FYNNEI. The ends lost 6 bases at V and 6 bases at J; junction bases unmatched: 3. Here the CDR3 reads CASRGLAGGIEQYF. DNA for the CDR3: TGTGCCAGCAGGGGACTAGCGGGAGGAATCGAGCAGTACTTC.

CDR3 amino acids: CASSLFGRVHGNTIYF. CDR3 nucleotides: TGTGCCAGCAGTTTATTTGGCAGGGTACATGGAAACACCATATATTTT. The chain recombines TRBV28 with TRBJ1-3, with a tentative D call TRBD1 (5 bases). This CDR3 region has 16 residues. Germline V lookup: CDR1 MDHEN, CDR2 SYDVKM. Trimming took 1 base from V and 3 from J, leaving 13 bases between them.

This clonotype was observed at least ten times. The rearrangement joins TRBV2 to TRBJ2-1; D might be TRBD1 or TRBD2, each matching 5 bases. Germline CDR1 SNHLY, CDR2 FYNNEI. The V end was cut by 4 bases, the J end by 7 bases, with 11 bases between. The length of the CDR3 is 13 residues. CDR3 amino acids: CASSAGWRNEQFF. CDR3 nucleotides: TGTGCCAGCAGTGCAGGGTGGAGGAATGAGCAGTTCTTC.

Regarding this clonotype: A much more abundant neighbour one base away suggests this may be a read error. V is TRBV6-2 or TRBV6-3 and J is TRBJ2-3; D unresolved. The closer fit of TRBJ1-5 to the DNA end suggests the J call may be wrong. Germline CDR1 reads MNHEY; CDR2 reads SVGEGT. The length of the CDR3 is 17 residues. As DNA, the CDR3 is TGTGCCAGCAGTGAATGGGCGCTGCGCGGGAGCACAGATACGCAGCATTTT. This codes for CASSEWALRGSTDTQHF.

The genes are TRBV6-1 and TRBJ1-3; D is possibly TRBD1 (5 bases). Germline CDR1 and CDR2: MNHNS and SASEGT. V lost 8 bases and J 3 bases, leaving 14 bases between the germline ends. CDR3 length equals 14 residues. CDR3 residues: CASGAGTGGNTIYF. CDR3 sequence (DNA): TGTGCCAGCGGGGCCGGGACGGGTGGAAACACCATATATTTT.

This clonotype was found a few times. The rearrangement joins TRBV20-1 to TRBJ1-2; D not certain. This CDR3 contains 12 residues. CDR1 and CDR2 (germline): DFQATT, SNEGSKA (reference sequence). The ends were cut back, 3 bases at V and 2 bases at J, with 7 bases in the middle. The CDR3 sequence: CSARSLNYGYTF. For the CDR3, the DNA is TGCAGTGCTAGGTCCCTCAACTATGGCTACACCTTC.

This chain links TRBV30 with TRBJ1-1; no definite D call. The CDR3 totals 12 residues. Trimming cost V 0 bases and J 10 bases, with 12 bases left between them. From germline, CDR1 is GTSNPN and CDR2 SVGIG (reference sequence). The CDR3 spells CAWSVAGSGAFF. CDR3 nucleotides: TGTGCCTGGAGTGTGGCCGGCAGCGGAGCTTTCTTT.

The chain recombines TRBV11-2 with TRBJ2-5; 10 bases match TRBD2. Germline V gives CDR1 SGHAT, CDR2 FQNNGV. This CDR3 comprises 15 residues. The junction had 8 bases not matched to a gene; V was cut back by 6 bases and J by 4 bases. The CDR3 reads CASSLSSGSRETQYF. DNA for the CDR3: TGTGCCAGCAGTTTATCTAGCGGGAGTAGAGAGACCCAGTACTTC.

The V gene is TRBV7-2, the J gene TRBJ2-2, with D perhaps TRBD1 (5 bases). V lost 2 bases to trimming and J lost 6 bases, with 13 bases between them. The CDR3 runs 15 residues. Germline CDR1 reads SGHTA; CDR2 reads FQGNSA. The CDR3 DNA is TGTGCCAGCAGCTTAAAAGGGCAGGGTTCCGGGGAGCTGTTTTTT. This gives the protein CASSLKGQGSGELFF.

This clonotype was counted ten times or more. This chain uses TRBV12-3 or TRBV12-4 with TRBJ2-5; no definite D call. Trimming removed 4 bases from V and 4 bases from J, with 10 bases in between. This CDR3 region has 13 residues. The CDR3 DNA follows: TGTGCCAGCAGTTCAGGAAAGCGAGAGACCCAGTACTTC. Its protein product is CASSSGKRETQYF.

This clonotype was counted many times. The V gene is TRBV12-3 or TRBV12-4, the J gene TRBJ2-4, with TRBD2 matching over 8 bases. Trimming removed 2 bases from V and 6 bases from J; junction bases left unmatched: 3. The CDR3 is 14 residues long. DNA of the CDR3: TGTGCCAGCAGTTTACTCAGCGGGAGAAACATTCAGTACTTC. Amino acids: CASSLLSGRNIQYF.

This clonotype was seen ten or more times. The chain combines TRBV11-2 with TRBJ2-2, with D perhaps being TRBD1 or TRBD2 (5 bases each). Germline CDR1 SGHAT, CDR2 FQNNGV. The CDR3 is 13 amino acids. V lost 3 bases to trimming and J lost 6 bases, with 8 bases between them. In DNA form, the CDR3 reads TGTGCCAGCAGCTTGATGGGGGCCGGGGAGCTGTTTTTT. This gives the protein CASSLMGAGELFF.

The gene calls are TRBV4-2 and TRBJ1-5; D not certain. CDR3 length: 13 residues. Germline assignment: CDR1 LGHNA and CDR2 YNFKEQ. Between the trimmed V and J ends, which lost 0 bases and 5 bases, there was a span of 5 bases. CDR3 region: CASSQESDQPQHF. The DNA for the CDR3 is TGTGCCAGCAGCCAAGAGTCGGATCAGCCCCAGCATTTT.

This clonotype was seen ten or more times. The chain carries TRBV7-9 and TRBJ2-1, with no clear D. The CDR3 runs to 13 residues. The V gene's germline CDR1 is SEHNR and CDR2 FQNEAQ (reference sequence). V was pared by 4 bases and J by 9 bases, with 13 bases between. The CDR3 DNA follows: TGTGCCAGCAGCTGGATTCCCCTAGGTGAGCAGTTCTTC. Amino acid sequence: CASSWIPLGEQFF.

This clonotype has only a few counts. V usage is TRBV6-6 and J usage is TRBJ2-7; D unclear. The length of the CDR3 is 13 residues. With 0 bases removed from V and 6 bases from J, the gap between germline ends came to 9 bases. Germline CDR1 is MNHNY and CDR2 is SVGAGI (reference sequence). CDR3 amino acids: CASSYSSVSEQYF. Here the CDR3 DNA reads TGTGCCAGCAGTTACTCTTCCGTTAGCGAGCAGTACTTC.